This TCR beta chain was profiled in a study of cytomegalovirus exposure and HLA in healthy donors. Study findings and constraints: Rarity characterized most TCR sequences, yet some public TCRs appeared in many donors. CMV antigen specificity was confirmed in vitro for a few CMV-associated chains. Altogether, 160 or so TCR beta chains were recorded as cytomegalovirus-associated. The classifier was said to identify cytomegalovirus status with high specificity and sensitivity.

The germline CDR1 and CDR2 sequences are MDHEN and SYDVKM. This CDR3 has 14 amino acids. The germline V and J ends were trimmed by 3 bases and 0 bases, with 6 bases remaining between them. Sequencing was performed with immunoSEQ multiplex PCR; in TCRdb, only in-frame clones are kept and a portion is missing. The table shows over 150,000 clones, with about nine tenths occurring only once. About this clone itself: Its antigen is as yet unknown.

The receptor comes from a man aged 18 to 30 in good health and CMV-seropositive. Sequenced sample: PBMCs. The rearrangement uses TRBV28 and TRBJ2-1, with a possible D match to TRBD1 (5 bases). For the CDR3, the DNA is TGTGCCAGCAGTTTGGACAACTCCTACAATGAGCAGTTCTTC. It yields the protein CASSLDNSYNEQFF.